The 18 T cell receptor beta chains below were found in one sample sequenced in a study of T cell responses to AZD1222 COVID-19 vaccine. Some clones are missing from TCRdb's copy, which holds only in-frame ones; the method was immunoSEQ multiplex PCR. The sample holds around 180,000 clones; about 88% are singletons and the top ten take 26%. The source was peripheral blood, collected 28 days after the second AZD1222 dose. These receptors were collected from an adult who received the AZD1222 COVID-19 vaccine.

The CDR3 loop is CASTPFTAGRIFEQYF. The CDR3 DNA sequence: TGTGCCAGCACCCCATTCACGGCGGGGAGGATCTTCGAGCAGTACTTC. The chain employs TRBV27 and TRBJ2-7, with D possibly matching TRBD2 (6 bases). Germline CDR1 reads MNHEY; CDR2 reads SMNVEV (reference sequence). The CDR3 spans 16 residues. Trimming left V 7 bases short and J 6 bases short, with 25 bases between.

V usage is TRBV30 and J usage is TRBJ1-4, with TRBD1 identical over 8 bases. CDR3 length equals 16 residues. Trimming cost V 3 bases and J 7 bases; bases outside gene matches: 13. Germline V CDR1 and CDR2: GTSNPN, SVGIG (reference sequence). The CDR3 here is CAWSVPFRGLSEKLFF. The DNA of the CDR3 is TGTGCCTGGAGCGTCCCATTCAGGGGGCTAAGTGAAAAACTGTTTTTT.

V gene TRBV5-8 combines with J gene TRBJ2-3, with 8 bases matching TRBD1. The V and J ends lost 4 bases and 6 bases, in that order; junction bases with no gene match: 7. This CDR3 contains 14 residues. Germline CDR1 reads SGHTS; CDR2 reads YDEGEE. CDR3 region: CASSHGQGLDTQYF. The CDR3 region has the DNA TGTGCCAGCAGCCATGGACAGGGTCTGGATACGCAGTATTTT.

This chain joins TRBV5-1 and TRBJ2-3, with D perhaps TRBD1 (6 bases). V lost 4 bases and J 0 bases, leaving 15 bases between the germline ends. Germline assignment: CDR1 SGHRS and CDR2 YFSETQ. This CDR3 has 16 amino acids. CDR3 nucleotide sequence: TGCGCCAGCAGCCGATGGACAGCAACTAGCACAGATACGCAGTATTTT. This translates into CASSRWTATSTDTQYF.

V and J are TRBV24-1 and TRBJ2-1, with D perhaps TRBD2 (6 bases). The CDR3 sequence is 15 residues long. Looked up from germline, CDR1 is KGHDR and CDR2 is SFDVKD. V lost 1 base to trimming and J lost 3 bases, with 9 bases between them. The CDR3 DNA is TGTGCCACCAGTGATTTTGGAGGGAACTACAATGAGCAGTTCTTC. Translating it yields CATSDFGGNYNEQFF.

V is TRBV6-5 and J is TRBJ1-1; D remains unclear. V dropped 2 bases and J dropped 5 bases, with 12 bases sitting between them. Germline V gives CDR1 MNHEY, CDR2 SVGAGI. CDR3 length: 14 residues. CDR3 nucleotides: TGTGCCAGCAGTTACGGAGGGTATATGACTGAAGCTTTCTTT. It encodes CASSYGGYMTEAFF.

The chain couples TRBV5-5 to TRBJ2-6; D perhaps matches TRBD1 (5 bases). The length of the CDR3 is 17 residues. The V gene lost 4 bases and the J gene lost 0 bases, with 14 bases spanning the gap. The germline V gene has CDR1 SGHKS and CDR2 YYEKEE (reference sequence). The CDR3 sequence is CASSQLTARSGANVLTF. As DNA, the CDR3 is TGTGCCAGCAGCCAGTTGACAGCCCGCTCTGGGGCCAACGTCCTGACTTTC. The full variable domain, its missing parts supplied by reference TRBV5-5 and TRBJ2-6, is DAGVTQSPTHLIKTRGQQVTLRCSPISGHKSVSWYQQVLGQGPQFIFQYYEKEERGRGNFPDRFSARQFPNYSSELNVNALLLGDSALYLCASSQLTARSGANVLTFGAGSRLTVL.

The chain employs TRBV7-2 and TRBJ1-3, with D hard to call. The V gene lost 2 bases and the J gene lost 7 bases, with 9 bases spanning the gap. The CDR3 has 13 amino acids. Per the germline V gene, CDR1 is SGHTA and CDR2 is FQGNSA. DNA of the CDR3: TGTGCCAGCAGCTTAAACGTCGTGAACACCATATATTTT. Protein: CASSLNVVNTIYF.

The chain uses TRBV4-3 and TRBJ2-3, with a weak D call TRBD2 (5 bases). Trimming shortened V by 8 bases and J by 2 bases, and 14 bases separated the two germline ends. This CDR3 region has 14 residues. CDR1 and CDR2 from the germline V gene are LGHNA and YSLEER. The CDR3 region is CASGGAGDTDTQYF. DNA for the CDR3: TGCGCCAGCGGCGGCGCGGGCGACACAGATACGCAGTATTTT.

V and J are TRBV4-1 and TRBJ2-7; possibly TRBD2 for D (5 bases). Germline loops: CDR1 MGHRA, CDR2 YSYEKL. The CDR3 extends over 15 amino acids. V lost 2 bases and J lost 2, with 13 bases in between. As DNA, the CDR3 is TGCGCCAGCAGCCAATTCTATGGAGGCCCCTACGAGCAGTACTTC. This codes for CASSQFYGGPYEQYF.

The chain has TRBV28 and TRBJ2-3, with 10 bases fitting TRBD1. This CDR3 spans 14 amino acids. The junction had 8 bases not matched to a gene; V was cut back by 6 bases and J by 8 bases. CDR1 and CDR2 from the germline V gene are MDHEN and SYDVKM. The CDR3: CASSPGQGRGTQYF. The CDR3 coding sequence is TGTGCCAGCAGCCCGGGACAGGGGCGGGGTACGCAGTATTTT.

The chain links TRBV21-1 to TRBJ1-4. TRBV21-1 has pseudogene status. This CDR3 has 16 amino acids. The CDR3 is CASSRRMGSSREKLFF. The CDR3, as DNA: TGTGCCAGCAGCCGGAGGATGGGGTCAAGTCGAGAAAAACTGTTTTTT.

The CDR3 coding sequence is TGTGCCTGGTGTCGCGGGGGTGGGGGTACGCAGTATTTT. Residues: CAWCRGGGGTQYF. This chain links TRBV30 with TRBJ2-3; 7 bases are a match to TRBD2. With V trimmed by 5 bases and J by 8 bases, 10 bases remained unmatched. CDR1 and CDR2 from the germline V gene are GTSNPN and SVGIG (reference sequence). The CDR3 spans 13 residues.

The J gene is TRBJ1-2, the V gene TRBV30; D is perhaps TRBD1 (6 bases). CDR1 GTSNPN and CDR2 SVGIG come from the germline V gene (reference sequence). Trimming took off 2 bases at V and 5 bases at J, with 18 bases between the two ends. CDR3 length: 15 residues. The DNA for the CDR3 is TGTGCCTGGAGTATCCCGGGACAAAGTCGGTATGGCTACACCTTC. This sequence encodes CAWSIPGQSRYGYTF.

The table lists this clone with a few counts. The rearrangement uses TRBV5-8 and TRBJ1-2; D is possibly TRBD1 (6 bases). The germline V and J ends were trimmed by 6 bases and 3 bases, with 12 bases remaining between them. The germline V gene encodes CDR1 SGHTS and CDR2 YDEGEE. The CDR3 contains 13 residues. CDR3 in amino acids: CASNQGRHYGYTF. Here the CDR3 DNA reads TGTGCCAGCAATCAGGGGAGGCACTATGGCTACACCTTC.

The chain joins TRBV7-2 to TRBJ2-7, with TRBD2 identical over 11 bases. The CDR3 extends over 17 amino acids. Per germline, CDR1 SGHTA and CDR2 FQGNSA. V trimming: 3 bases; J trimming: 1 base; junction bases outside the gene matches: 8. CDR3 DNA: TGTGCCAGCAGCTTGGAACTAGCGGGAGACCGATCCTACGAGCAGTACTTC. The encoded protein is CASSLELAGDRSYEQYF.

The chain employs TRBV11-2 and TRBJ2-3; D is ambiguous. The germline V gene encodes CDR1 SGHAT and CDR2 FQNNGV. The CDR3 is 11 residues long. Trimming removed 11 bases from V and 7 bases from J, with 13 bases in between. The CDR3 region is CAGASQHTQYF. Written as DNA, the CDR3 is TGTGCCGGAGCCAGCCAACATACGCAGTATTTT.

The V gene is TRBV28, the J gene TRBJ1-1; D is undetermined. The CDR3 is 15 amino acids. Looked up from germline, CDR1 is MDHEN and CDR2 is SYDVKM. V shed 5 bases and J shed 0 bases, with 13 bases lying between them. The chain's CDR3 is CASSPGAAMNTEAFF. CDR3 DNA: TGTGCCAGCAGTCCCGGAGCGGCTATGAACACTGAAGCTTTCTTT.